The source of this T cell receptor (beta chain) is a study of prognosis after radiotherapy for stage I lung cancer. The overall study: Individuals diagnosed with stage I non-small cell lung cancer underwent enrollment between 2018 and January 2019. Therapy that ran concurrently with stereotactic body radiotherapy was given to no patient.

This clonotype came up many times. Among the patients, all were node-negative on CT and PET/CT, and none had received prior chemotherapy or radiotherapy or had other malignancies. Amplification of the TCR beta CDR3 (from genomic DNA) was done by two-round multiplex PCR. Primers specific to each TRBV and TRBJ gene drove first-round PCR. TCRdb independently ran MiXCR on the multiplex PCR reads; one entry per CDR3 protein. The sample contains roughly 24,000 distinct CDR3 sequences, around two fifths of which appear only once. With 6 bases clipped from V and 4 bases from J, the junction kept 7 bases outside the gene matches. The CDR3 consists of 15 residues. Germline CDR1 reads MNHEY; CDR2 reads SVGEGT.

Material: PBMCs, obtained before or after stereotactic body radiation therapy (not recorded which). This clonotype originated in a donor over 45 with non-small cell lung cancer. V usage is TRBV6-2 or TRBV6-3 and J usage is TRBJ1-4; 8 positions agree with TRBD1. CDR3 loop: CASSFRGLVNEKLFF. CDR3 nucleotides: TGTGCCAGCAGCTTCAGGGGGCTGGTTAATGAAAAACTGTTTTTT.